This T cell receptor (beta chain) was identified during a study of T cells in Graves' hyperthyroidism and ophthalmopathy. This clonotype was counted a few times. TCR beta CDR3 regions were amplified from RNA. The primer set for the first-round RT-PCR of the TCR CDR3 was HTBI. TCRdb processed the multiplex PCR reads anew with MiXCR; each CDR3 protein has one entry. The sample lists 490,000 or so distinct CDR3 sequences, about 16% occurring once. The germline gives CDR1 DFQATT, CDR2 SNEGSKA (reference sequence). J gave up 7 bases and V 5 bases, and 9 bases lay outside the gene matches. The CDR3 sequence is 13 residues long.

The sequence was obtained from a woman in her 30s with Graves' ophthalmopathy. Specimen: blood. The chain has TRBV20-1 and TRBJ2-5; 8 positions match TRBD1. CDR3 amino acids: CSAPTGVGGTQYF. CDR3 DNA sequence: TGCAGTGCTCCGACAGGGGTAGGGGGGACCCAGTACTTC.